This T cell receptor beta chain was captured by sequencing in a study of blood T cell repertoires in COVID-19. Study-wide background: The origin of the acute and convalescent COVID-19 samples was the United States, Italy and Spain. T cells, B-cell-depleted T cells, or PBMCs provided the cDNA or gDNA that served as material.

Original analysis: Amplifying reference gene primers gave estimates of nucleated cell counts. The data were produced by immunoSEQ multiplex PCR, yet TCRdb's version contains in-frame clones alone and is incomplete. V, J and clone size are those of that table, while D and trimming were read from the DNA. The sample carries a few hundred thousand clones, 88% recorded once. Trimming removed 3 bases at V and 4 bases at J, with 10 bases between. The length of the CDR3 is 13 residues. Germline V lookup: CDR1 SNHLY, CDR2 FYNNEI. The chain joins TRBV2 to TRBJ2-7; D is possibly TRBD1 (5 bases). Sample: peripheral blood. This TCR derives from a man aged 55 to 70 who had recovered from COVID-19. The CDR3 bases are TGTGCCAGCAGTGATAACAGGTGGTACGAGCAGTACTTC. This translates into CASSDNRWYEQYF.